The sequence of this TCR beta chain was determined in a study of blood T cells in healthy people across ages. Study observations and caveats: Whereas aged donors had fewer naive CD4+ cells, long-lived donors had more of them and higher diversity. In older individuals, TCR beta diversity per million T cells was lower, falling roughly linearly with age.

A sample-barcoded 5' primer and a J-beta primer mix were used in a second PCR of roughly 6 to 12 cycles. Each cDNA molecule was tagged by a template-switch adaptor that had 12 random nucleotides. TCRdb re-called the 5' RACE reads through MiXCR, storing one row per CDR3 protein. The sample includes some 670,000 distinct CDR3 sequences, over 40% of them seen just once. Drawing of peripheral blood yielded 7.5 to 10 milliliters from each donor. CDR1 and CDR2 (germline): SGHAT, FQNNGV. The CDR3 length is 13 residues. Trimming took off 7 bases at V and 4 bases at J, with 11 bases between the two ends. In the case of this clonotype: As yet, its antigen is unknown.

The sample taken for sequencing was blood. This TCR was sampled from a woman of 80 years or more in good health. V is TRBV11-2 and J is TRBJ2-1; D perhaps matches TRBD2 (5 bases). The CDR3 protein is CASTDGLYNEQFF. CDR3 nucleotide sequence: TGTGCCAGCACCGACGGACTTTACAATGAGCAGTTCTTC.